This T cell receptor (beta chain) emerged from a study of blood T cells in healthy people across ages. Study findings and constraints: TCR beta diversity correlated strongly with naive T cell percentage.

Trimming removed 7 bases from V and 9 bases from J, with 13 bases in between. The CDR3 covers 12 residues. Germline lookup yields CDR1 SQVTM and CDR2 ANQGSEA. As concerns this clonotype: The target antigen is unknown.

Donor samples were obtained from healthy Caucasian individuals from Russia, aged 6 to 90. Peripheral blood was drawn, around 9.4 milliliters per donor. A second PCR of 7 to 11 cycles used a sample-barcoded 5' primer and a J-beta primer mix. From each sample, at least 2.5 million paired-end reads containing CDR3 were obtained. TCRdb reprocessed the 5' RACE reads via MiXCR and lists one record per CDR3 protein. The sample records 1.5 million to 2 million distinct CDR3 sequences, approximately 28% being singletons. The material sequenced was blood. The source of this sequence is a woman aged 25-40 years in good health. The rearrangement uses TRBV29-1 and TRBJ1-6, with D possibly TRBD1 on 6 matching bases. CDR3 coding DNA: TGCAGCGCAGGGGAAAGGGCTTCACCCCTCCACTTT. It specifies CSAGERASPLHF. Looking up the rest from reference TRBV29-1 and TRBJ1-6 gives the full variable domain: SAVISQKPSRDICQRGTSLTIQCQVDSQVTMMFWYRQQPGQSLTLIATANQGSEATYESGFVIDKFPISRPNLTFSTLTVSNMSPEDSSIYLCSAGERASPLHFGNGTRLTVT.